This TCR beta chain was obtained from a study of T cell repertoires in cytomegalovirus infection. The wider study: Through public TCR beta signatures, both CMV infection and matching HLA type were indicated.

TCRdb reanalysed the reads using MiXCR and keeps one entry per CDR3 protein. The repertoire consists of approximately 110,000 distinct CDR3 sequences, with 30% to 40% occurring once and the leading ten covering about 53%. Study-level results: Accumulated public TCR beta family frequency recognized individuals carrying CMV together with the relevant HLA. In two of eight donors, the top clonotype was HLA-C-restricted CMV-specific.

Of note for this clonotype: Its antigen remains unknown.

The material was CD8+ T cells from cultured PBMCs, obtained from culture after CMV antigen stimulation. This receptor was identified in a human donor in good health (CMV status not recorded). Some clones in this sample may be carry-over from other donors' samples.

The CDR3 nucleotides read TGTGCCAGCACGACAGGGGGAACAGGCGAGCAGTACTTC. As protein: CASTTGGTGEQYF. The gene calls are TRBV2 and TRBJ2-7, with 9 nucleotides matching TRBD1. The CDR3 covers 13 residues. V lost 7 bases, J lost 6 bases, and 7 bases stayed unmatched. The germline gives CDR1 SNHLY, CDR2 FYNNEI.